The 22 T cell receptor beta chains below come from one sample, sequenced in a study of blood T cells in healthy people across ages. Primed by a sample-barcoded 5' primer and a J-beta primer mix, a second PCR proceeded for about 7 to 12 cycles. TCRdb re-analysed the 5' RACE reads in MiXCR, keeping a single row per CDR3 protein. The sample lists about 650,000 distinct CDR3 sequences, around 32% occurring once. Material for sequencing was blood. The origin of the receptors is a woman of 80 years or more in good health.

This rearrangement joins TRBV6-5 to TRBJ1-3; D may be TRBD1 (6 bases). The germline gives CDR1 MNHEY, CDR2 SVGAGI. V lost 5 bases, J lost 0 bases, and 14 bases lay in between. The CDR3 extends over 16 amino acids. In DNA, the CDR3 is TGTGCCAGCAGTCAACCTAGGGGGGCCTCTGGAAACACCATATATTTT. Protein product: CASSQPRGASGNTIYF.

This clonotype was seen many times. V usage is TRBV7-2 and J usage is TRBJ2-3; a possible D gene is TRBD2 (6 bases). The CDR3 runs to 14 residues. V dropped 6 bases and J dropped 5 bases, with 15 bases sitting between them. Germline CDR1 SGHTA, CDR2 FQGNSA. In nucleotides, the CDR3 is TGTGCCAGCAGGGAGGGAGGCGTGAGAGATACGCAGTATTTT. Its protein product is CASREGGVRDTQYF.

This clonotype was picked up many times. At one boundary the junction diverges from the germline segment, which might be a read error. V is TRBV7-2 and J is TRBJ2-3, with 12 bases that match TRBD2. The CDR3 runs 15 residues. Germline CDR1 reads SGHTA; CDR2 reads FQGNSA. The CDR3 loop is CASSLAGGPIDTQYF. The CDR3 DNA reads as TGTGCCAGCAGCCTAGCGGGGGGGCCGATAGATACGCAGTATTTT.

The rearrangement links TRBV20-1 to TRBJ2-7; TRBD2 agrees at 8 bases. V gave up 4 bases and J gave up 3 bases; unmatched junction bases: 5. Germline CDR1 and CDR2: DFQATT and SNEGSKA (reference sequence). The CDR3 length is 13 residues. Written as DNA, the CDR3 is TGCAGTGCTAAAGCGGGAGAACTCTACGAGCAGTACTTC. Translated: CSAKAGELYEQYF.

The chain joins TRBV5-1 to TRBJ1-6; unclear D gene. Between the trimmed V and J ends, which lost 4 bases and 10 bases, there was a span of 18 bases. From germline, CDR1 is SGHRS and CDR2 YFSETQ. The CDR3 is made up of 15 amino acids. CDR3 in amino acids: CASSPFNSGESPLHF. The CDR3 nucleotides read TGCGCCAGCAGCCCTTTTAACAGTGGGGAATCACCCCTCCACTTT.

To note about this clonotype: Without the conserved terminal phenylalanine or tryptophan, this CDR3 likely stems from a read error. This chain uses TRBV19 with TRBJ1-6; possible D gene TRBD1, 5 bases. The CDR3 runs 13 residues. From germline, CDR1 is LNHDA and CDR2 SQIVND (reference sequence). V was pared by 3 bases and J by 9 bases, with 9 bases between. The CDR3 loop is CASSIGRASPLHC. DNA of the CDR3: TGTGCCAGTAGTATCGGCAGGGCTTCACCCCTCCACTGT.

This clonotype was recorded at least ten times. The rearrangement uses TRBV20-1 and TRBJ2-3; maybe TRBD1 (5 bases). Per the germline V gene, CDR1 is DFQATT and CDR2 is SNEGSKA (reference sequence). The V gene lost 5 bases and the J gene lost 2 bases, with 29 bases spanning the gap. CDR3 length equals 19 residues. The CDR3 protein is CSAEAFWVRGTRDTDTQYF. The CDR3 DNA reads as TGCAGTGCTGAAGCCTTTTGGGTAAGGGGCACACGAGACACAGATACGCAGTATTTT.

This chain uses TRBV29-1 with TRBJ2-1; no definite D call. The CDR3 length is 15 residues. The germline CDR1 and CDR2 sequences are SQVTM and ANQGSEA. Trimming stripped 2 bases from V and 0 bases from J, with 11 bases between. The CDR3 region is CSVESGPLSYNEQFF. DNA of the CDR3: TGCAGCGTTGAATCAGGTCCCCTCTCCTACAATGAGCAGTTCTTC.

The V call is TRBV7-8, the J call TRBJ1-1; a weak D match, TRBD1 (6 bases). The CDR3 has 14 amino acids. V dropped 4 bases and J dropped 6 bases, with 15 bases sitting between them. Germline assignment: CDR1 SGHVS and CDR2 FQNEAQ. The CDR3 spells CASSSSSRGAEAFF. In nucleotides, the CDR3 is TGTGCCAGCAGCTCGAGCTCCAGGGGCGCTGAAGCTTTCTTT.

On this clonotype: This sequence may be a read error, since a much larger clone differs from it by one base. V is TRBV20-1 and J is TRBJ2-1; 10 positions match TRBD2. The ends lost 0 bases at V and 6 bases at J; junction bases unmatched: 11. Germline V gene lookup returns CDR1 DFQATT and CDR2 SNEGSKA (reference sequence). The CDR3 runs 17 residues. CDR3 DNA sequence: TGCAGTGCTAGAGATCCCCTAGGACTAGCGGCCAGCAATGAGCAGTTCTTC. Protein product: CSARDPLGLAASNEQFF.

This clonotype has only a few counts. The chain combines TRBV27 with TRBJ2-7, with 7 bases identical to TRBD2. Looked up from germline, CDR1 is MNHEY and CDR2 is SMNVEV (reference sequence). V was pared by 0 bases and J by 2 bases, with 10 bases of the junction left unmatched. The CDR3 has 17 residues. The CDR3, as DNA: TGTGCCAGCAGTTTATCGTCTGGGAGGGTAACGACCTACGAGCAGTACTTC. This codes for CASSLSSGRVTTYEQYF.

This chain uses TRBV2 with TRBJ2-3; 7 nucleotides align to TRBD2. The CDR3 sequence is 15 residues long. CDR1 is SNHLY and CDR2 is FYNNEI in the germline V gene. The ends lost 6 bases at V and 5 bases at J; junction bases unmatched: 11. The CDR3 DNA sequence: TGTGCCAGCAGGTTGATCCGGACTAGTCGAGATACGCAGTATTTT. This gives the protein CASRLIRTSRDTQYF.

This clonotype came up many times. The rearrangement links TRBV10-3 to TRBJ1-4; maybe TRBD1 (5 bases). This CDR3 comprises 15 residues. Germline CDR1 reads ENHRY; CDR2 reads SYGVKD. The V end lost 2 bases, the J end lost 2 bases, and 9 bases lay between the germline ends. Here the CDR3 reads CAISEGGTTNEKLFF. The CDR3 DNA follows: TGTGCCATCAGTGAGGGGGGGACGACTAATGAAAAACTGTTTTTT.

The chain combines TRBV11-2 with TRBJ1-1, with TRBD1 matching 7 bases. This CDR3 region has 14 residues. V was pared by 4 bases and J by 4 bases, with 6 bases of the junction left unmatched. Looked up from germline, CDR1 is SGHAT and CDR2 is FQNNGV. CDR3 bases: TGTGCCAGCAGCTCAGGGGGATTTGGCACTGAAGCTTTCTTT. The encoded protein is CASSSGGFGTEAFF. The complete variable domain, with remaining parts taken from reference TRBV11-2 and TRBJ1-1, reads EAGVAQSPRYKIIEKRQSVAFWCNPISGHATLYWYQQILGQGPKLLIQFQNNGVVDDSQLPKDRFSAERLKGVDSTLKIQPAKLEDSAVYLCASSSGGFGTEAFFGQGTRLTVV.

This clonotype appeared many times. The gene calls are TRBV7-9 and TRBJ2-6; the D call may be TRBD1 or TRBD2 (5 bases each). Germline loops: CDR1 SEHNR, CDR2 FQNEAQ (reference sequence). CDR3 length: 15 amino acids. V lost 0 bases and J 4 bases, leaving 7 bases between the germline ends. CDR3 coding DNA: TGTGCCAGCAGCTTAGCGGGGGAAGGGGCCAACGTCCTGACTTTC. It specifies CASSLAGEGANVLTF. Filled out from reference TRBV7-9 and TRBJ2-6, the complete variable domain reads DTGVSQNPRHKITKRGQNVTFRCDPISEHNRLYWYRQTLGQGPEFLTYFQNEAQLEKSRLLSDRFSAERPKGSFSTLEIQRTEQGDSAMYLCASSLAGEGANVLTFGAGSRLTVL.

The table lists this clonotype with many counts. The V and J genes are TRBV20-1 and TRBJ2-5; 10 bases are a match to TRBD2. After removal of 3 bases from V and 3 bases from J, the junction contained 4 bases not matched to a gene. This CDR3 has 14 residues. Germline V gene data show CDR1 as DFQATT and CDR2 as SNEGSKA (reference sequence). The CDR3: CSASTLAGEETQYF. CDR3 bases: TGCAGTGCTAGTACCCTAGCGGGGGAAGAGACCCAGTACTTC.

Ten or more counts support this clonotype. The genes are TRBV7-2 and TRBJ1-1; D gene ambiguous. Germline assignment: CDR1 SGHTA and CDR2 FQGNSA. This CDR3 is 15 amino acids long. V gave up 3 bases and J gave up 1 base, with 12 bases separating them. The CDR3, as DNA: TGTGCCAGCAGCTTGCGGGGAGCCCCGAACACTGAAGCTTTCTTT. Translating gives CASSLRGAPNTEAFF.

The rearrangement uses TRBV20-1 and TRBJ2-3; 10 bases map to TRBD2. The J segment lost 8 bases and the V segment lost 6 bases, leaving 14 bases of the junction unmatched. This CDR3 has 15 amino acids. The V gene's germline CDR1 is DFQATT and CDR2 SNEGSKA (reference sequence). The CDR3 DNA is TGCAGTGCAAGCAGCGGGGGGGCCGATGTAGGTACGCAGTATTTT. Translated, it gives CSASSGGADVGTQYF.

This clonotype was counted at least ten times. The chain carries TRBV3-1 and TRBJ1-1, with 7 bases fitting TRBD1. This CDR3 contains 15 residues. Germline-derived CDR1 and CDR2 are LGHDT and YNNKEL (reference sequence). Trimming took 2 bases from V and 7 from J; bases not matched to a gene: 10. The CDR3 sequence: CASSQPNRGISEAFF. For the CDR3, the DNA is TGTGCCAGCAGCCAACCGAACAGGGGTATTAGTGAAGCTTTCTTT.

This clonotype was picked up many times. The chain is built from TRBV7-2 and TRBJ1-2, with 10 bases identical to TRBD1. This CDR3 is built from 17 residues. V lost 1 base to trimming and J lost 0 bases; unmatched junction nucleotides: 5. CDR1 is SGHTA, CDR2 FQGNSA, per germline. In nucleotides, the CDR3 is TGTGCCAGCAGCTTAGGGGGGACAGGGGCTTCTAACTATGGCTACACCTTC. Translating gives CASSLGGTGASNYGYTF.

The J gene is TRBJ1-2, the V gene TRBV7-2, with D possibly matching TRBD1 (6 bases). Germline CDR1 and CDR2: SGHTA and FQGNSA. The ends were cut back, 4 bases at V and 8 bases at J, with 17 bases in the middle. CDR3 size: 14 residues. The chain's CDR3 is CASSSNRDKTGYTF. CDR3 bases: TGTGCCAGCAGCTCCAACCGGGACAAGACCGGCTACACCTTC.

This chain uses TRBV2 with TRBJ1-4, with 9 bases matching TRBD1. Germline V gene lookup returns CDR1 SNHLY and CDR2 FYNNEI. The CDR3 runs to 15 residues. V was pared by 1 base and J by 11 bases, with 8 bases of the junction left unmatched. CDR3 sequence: CASSEVWRQGGKLFF. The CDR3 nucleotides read TGTGCCAGCAGTGAAGTATGGAGACAGGGGGGTAAACTGTTTTTT.